The 28 T cell receptor beta chains presented below share a single source sample, sequenced in a study of blood T cell repertoires in COVID-19. TCRdb keeps only in-frame clones here, not all; method: immunoSEQ multiplex PCR. Of over 150,000 clones listed, roughly 78% are singletons. The sequencing sample was made of peripheral blood. The receptors stem from a man at least 80 years old with acute or convalescent COVID-19.

This chain links TRBV19 with TRBJ1-1; 8 nucleotides agree with TRBD1. Germline loops: CDR1 LNHDA, CDR2 SQIVND (reference sequence). The CDR3 runs to 17 residues. Losses at the gene ends were 4 bases for V and 0 bases for J; bases not matched to a gene: 10. CDR3 protein: CASSTGQGFGLNTEAFF. In nucleotides, the CDR3 is TGTGCCAGTAGTACCGGACAGGGATTCGGACTGAACACTGAAGCTTTCTTT.

This chain links TRBV4-2 with TRBJ2-5; 7 nucleotides agree with TRBD1. In germline, CDR1 is LGHNA, CDR2 YNFKEQ. Losses at the gene ends were 4 bases for V and 3 bases for J; bases not matched to a gene: 14. The CDR3 length is 17 residues. The CDR3 DNA is TGTGCCAGCAGCCGACAAGTCACAGGGCAGGGGGAAGAGACCCAGTACTTC. Protein product: CASSRQVTGQGEETQYF.

This chain connects TRBV3-1 (or the pseudogene TRBV3-2) to TRBJ1-5; 10 bases line up with TRBD1. The CDR3 contains 14 residues. Trimming at V came to 5 bases and at J to 6 bases, leaving 4 bases not matched to a gene. CDR1 LGHDT and CDR2 YNNKEL come from the germline V gene (reference sequence). CDR3 sequence reads: CASSVRDRGQPQHF. CDR3 coding DNA: TGTGCCAGCAGCGTCCGGGACAGGGGTCAGCCCCAGCATTTT.

The rearrangement joins TRBV19 to TRBJ2-5; D uncertain. CDR3 size: 13 residues. Germline V CDR1 and CDR2: LNHDA, SQIVND (reference sequence). V was pared by 5 bases and J by 5 bases, with 12 bases between. DNA for the CDR3: TGTGCCAGTAGTCCGTTTTACGCGGAGACCCAGTACTTC. Its protein is CASSPFYAETQYF.

The chain carries TRBV6-2 or TRBV6-3 and TRBJ1-1, with no clear D. The germline V gene has CDR1 MNHEY and CDR2 SVGEGT. V gave up 4 bases and J gave up 0 bases, with 6 bases separating them. This CDR3 contains 13 residues. The CDR3 sequence: CASSSVLNTEAFF. DNA for the CDR3: TGTGCCAGCAGTTCTGTTCTGAACACTGAAGCTTTCTTT.

This clone was observed a few times. The rearrangement links TRBV6-2 or TRBV6-3 to TRBJ2-3; TRBD2 aligns across 10 bases. CDR1 is MNHEY, CDR2 SVGEGT, per germline. V lost 2 bases to trimming and J lost 4 bases; unmatched junction nucleotides: 9. This CDR3 comprises 17 residues. CDR3 sequence: CASSYGGSGGLSDTQYF. In nucleotides, the CDR3 is TGTGCCAGCAGTTACGGTGGTAGCGGGGGGCTTTCAGATACGCAGTATTTT.

This clone was seen more than once but under ten times. V usage is TRBV5-6 and J usage is TRBJ1-3; a possible D gene is TRBD1 (6 bases). Per germline, CDR1 SGHDT and CDR2 YYEEEE. CDR3 length: 14 amino acids. Trimming pared 0 bases from V and 2 bases from J, leaving 6 bases between. The CDR3 nucleotides are TGTGCCAGCAGCTTGGCAGGGGCTGGAAACACCATATATTTT. Translating gives CASSLAGAGNTIYF.

This clone was recorded only once. This chain uses TRBV5-4 with TRBJ2-5, with 7 bases identical to TRBD2. This CDR3 spans 16 amino acids. V dropped 1 base and J dropped 3; count of bases not matched to a gene: 9. In germline, CDR1 is SGHNT, CDR2 YYREEE (reference sequence). The CDR3 loop is CASSLWGRGREETQYF. CDR3 DNA: TGTGCCAGCAGCTTGTGGGGGAGGGGCAGGGAAGAGACCCAGTACTTC.

The rearrangement links TRBV25-1 to TRBJ2-1; 8 nucleotides line up with TRBD2. V shed 5 bases, J shed 7 bases, and the junction held 7 bases outside the gene matches. The CDR3 runs to 14 residues. Germline loops: CDR1 MGHDK, CDR2 SYGVNS. The DNA for the CDR3 is TGTGCCAGCAGTAAACGGGGGGGCAGAAATGAGCAGTTCTTC. The encoded protein is CASSKRGGRNEQFF.

The chain combines TRBV30 with TRBJ1-6, with a tentative D call TRBD1 (5 bases). CDR1 and CDR2 (germline): GTSNPN, SVGIG (reference sequence). This CDR3 has 18 amino acids. V dropped 2 bases and J dropped 0 bases, with 17 bases sitting between them. In DNA, the CDR3 is TGTGCCTGGAGTTTCAGGGTAGGCCTCTCCTCCTATAATTCACCCCTCCACTTT. Amino acid sequence: CAWSFRVGLSSYNSPLHF.

The chain links TRBV2 to TRBJ1-3, with D possibly being TRBD1 (6 bases). The CDR3 totals 16 residues. From germline, CDR1 is SNHLY and CDR2 FYNNEI. Trimming stripped 6 bases from V and 0 bases from J, with 15 bases between. The CDR3 sequence is CASSGQRMGSGNTIYF. The CDR3 DNA follows: TGTGCCAGCAGCGGACAGCGCATGGGCTCTGGAAACACCATATATTTT.

The chain links TRBV5-1 to TRBJ2-3; tentative D call: TRBD2 (6 bases). V was cut by 7 bases and J by 7 bases, with 25 bases left in between. The CDR3 covers 16 residues. CDR1 and CDR2 from the germline V gene are SGHRS and YFSETQ. The CDR3 DNA is TGCGCCAGCTTCCCCTTGGCGGGGCCTTACTCAAATACGCAGTATTTT. It is translated as CASFPLAGPYSNTQYF.

The CDR3: CASTIAETQYF. The CDR3 nucleotides read TGTGCCAGCACCATAGCAGAGACCCAGTACTTC. V usage is TRBV28 and J usage is TRBJ2-5; D gene unclear. The germline V and J ends were trimmed by 7 bases and 4 bases, with 7 bases remaining between them. CDR1 is MDHEN and CDR2 is SYDVKM in the germline V gene. The CDR3 covers 11 residues.

V usage is TRBV3-1 (or the pseudogene TRBV3-2) and J usage is TRBJ1-2, with TRBD1 identical over 8 bases. Trimming took 6 bases from V and 0 from J; bases not matched to a gene: 6. The germline CDR1 and CDR2 sequences are LGHDT and YNNKEL (reference sequence). This CDR3 is 15 amino acids long. The CDR3 protein is CASRQQGDANYGYTF. The CDR3 DNA reads TGTGCCAGCAGACAACAGGGGGATGCTAACTATGGCTACACCTTC.

This clone was recorded only once. This chain uses TRBV9 with TRBJ1-2; D is uncertain. V was shortened by 0 bases and J by 4 bases, with 13 bases between the two germline ends. Germline CDR1 reads SGDLS; CDR2 reads YYNGEE. The CDR3 covers 15 residues. CDR3 bases: TGTGCCAGCAGCGTAGATCCAGGAAACTCCTATGGCTACACCTTC. Its translation: CASSVDPGNSYGYTF.

The chain is built from TRBV6-1 and TRBJ1-4, with a weak D call TRBD1 (5 bases). Trimming left V 2 bases short and J 7 bases short, with 14 bases between. The CDR3 contains 15 residues. Germline V gene lookup returns CDR1 MNHNS and CDR2 SASEGT. Here the CDR3 DNA reads TGTGCCAGCAGTGAAAACCAGGGTCGGGTTGAAAAACTGTTTTTT. As protein: CASSENQGRVEKLFF.

This chain links TRBV9 with TRBJ2-3; D may be TRBD1 (6 bases). V was cut by 3 bases and J by 1 base, with 12 bases left in between. Germline CDR1 is SGDLS and CDR2 is YYNGEE. This CDR3 has 15 residues. The CDR3 DNA is TGTGCCAGCAGCGCCCCAGGGGTGGGCACAGATACGCAGTATTTT. The encoded protein is CASSAPGVGTDTQYF.

The CDR3 sequence: CASSPRVMDTEAFF. CDR3 DNA: TGTGCCAGCTCGCCCCGGGTTATGGACACTGAAGCTTTCTTT. The V call is TRBV18, the J call TRBJ1-1; no clear D gene. V lost 6 bases and J 3 bases, leaving 14 bases between the germline ends. Germline V gene lookup returns CDR1 KGHSH and CDR2 LQKENI. This CDR3 is 14 amino acids long.

The gene calls are TRBV27 and TRBJ1-2; a weak D match, TRBD1 (6 bases). This CDR3 has 17 amino acids. CDR1 and CDR2 (germline): MNHEY, SMNVEV (reference sequence). V gave up 5 bases and J gave up 1 base, with 20 bases separating them. For the CDR3, the DNA is TGTGCCAGCAGTCCGCCGGGACAAAGGACCCATAACTATGGCTACACCTTC. Its protein product is CASSPPGQRTHNYGYTF.

This rearrangement joins TRBV28 to TRBJ1-4; D gene uncertain. This CDR3 spans 11 amino acids. Deletions cut 4 bases from V and 6 bases from J, with 3 bases between. The germline CDR1 and CDR2 sequences are MDHEN and SYDVKM. CDR3 residues: CASSSDEKLFF. CDR3 nucleotide sequence: TGTGCCAGCAGTTCTGATGAAAAACTGTTTTTT.

The genes are TRBV9 and TRBJ2-7; D gene ambiguous. This CDR3 has 13 amino acids. V lost 1 base and J 2 bases, leaving 7 bases between the germline ends. CDR1 and CDR2 (germline): SGDLS, YYNGEE. This chain's CDR3 is CASSVNAAYEQYF. CDR3 DNA sequence: TGTGCCAGCAGCGTAAATGCAGCCTACGAGCAGTACTTC. Full variable domain (outside the CDR3, taken from reference TRBV9 and TRBJ2-7): DSGVTQTPKHLITATGQRVTLRCSPRSGDLSVYWYQQSLDQGLQFLIQYYNGEERAKGNILERFSAQQFPDLHSELNLSSLELGDSALYFCASSVNAAYEQYFGPGTRLTVT.

This clone has only a few counts. The chain combines TRBV7-9 with TRBJ2-3; TRBD2 agrees at 12 bases. CDR1 and CDR2 from the germline V gene are SEHNR and FQNEAQ (reference sequence). The ends lost 2 bases at V and 1 base at J; junction bases unmatched: 7. The CDR3 is 18 residues long. This chain's CDR3 is CASSLFLAGGQGTDTQYF. CDR3 sequence (DNA): TGTGCCAGCAGCTTATTCCTAGCGGGGGGGCAGGGCACAGATACGCAGTATTTT.

The rearrangement joins TRBV19 to TRBJ1-2, with D perhaps matching TRBD1 (5 bases). This CDR3 region has 15 residues. Germline V gene data show CDR1 as LNHDA and CDR2 as SQIVND (reference sequence). The germline V and J ends were trimmed by 4 bases and 0 bases, with 12 bases remaining between them. CDR3: CASSRHDSSNYGYTF. CDR3 in DNA: TGTGCCAGTAGTAGGCATGACAGTTCTAACTATGGCTACACCTTC.

The chain joins TRBV19 to TRBJ2-7, with D perhaps matching TRBD1 (6 bases). Trimming took 5 bases from V and 0 from J, leaving 14 bases between them. The germline V gene encodes CDR1 LNHDA and CDR2 SQIVND (reference sequence). The CDR3 loop spans 15 amino acids. The CDR3 loop is CASSLLGTTSYEQYF. The CDR3 region has the DNA TGTGCCAGTAGTCTCCTAGGGACAACCTCCTACGAGCAGTACTTC.

This chain connects TRBV5-1 to TRBJ2-7; the D gene is possibly TRBD2 (6 bases). The V gene's germline CDR1 is SGHRS and CDR2 YFSETQ. The CDR3 consists of 13 residues. V gave up 1 base and J gave up 4 bases, with 9 bases separating them. CDR3 nucleotide sequence: TGCGCCAGCAGCTTGTCCAGCGGGTACGAGCAGTACTTC. Residues: CASSLSSGYEQYF.

The chain employs TRBV11-2 and TRBJ2-3; 11 bases match TRBD2. Per the germline V gene, CDR1 is SGHAT and CDR2 is FQNNGV. After removal of 1 base from V and 7 bases from J, the junction contained 7 bases not matched to a gene. The CDR3 covers 16 residues. CDR3 in amino acids: CASSLGLAGGLNTQYF. The CDR3 nucleotides are TGTGCCAGCAGCTTAGGTCTAGCGGGGGGCTTGAATACGCAGTATTTT.

V is TRBV7-6 and J is TRBJ2-1, with a tentative D call TRBD1 (6 bases). CDR3 length equals 15 residues. Deletions cut 5 bases from V and 7 bases from J, with 18 bases between. Germline assignment: CDR1 SGHVS and CDR2 FNYEAQ. CDR3 sequence (DNA): TGTGCCAGCAGCGTCGACTTCACGAGGGGGAATGAGCAGTTCTTC. This sequence encodes CASSVDFTRGNEQFF.

CDR3 sequence reads: CASSSGTGSNQPQHF. Here the CDR3 DNA reads TGTGCCAGCTCATCAGGGACAGGGAGCAATCAGCCCCAGCATTTT. The chain carries TRBV18 and TRBJ1-5, with 9 bases matching TRBD1. Germline values: CDR1 KGHSH, CDR2 LQKENI. The CDR3 extends over 15 amino acids. V lost 5 bases to trimming and J lost 1 base; unmatched junction nucleotides: 3.